This entry features one T cell receptor (beta chain) sequence. Enrolment of Seattle patients took place during active infection, and they were followed longitudinally. The data are from a study of blood T cell repertoires in COVID-19. Study background: There were acute and convalescent COVID-19 samples, and they came from the United States, Italy and Spain. PBMCs, B-cell-depleted T cells, or T cells were the source of the cDNA or gDNA that made up the material.

As handled by the study authors: Reference gene primers were amplified, and this amplification served to estimate nucleated cell counts. Method: immunoSEQ multiplex PCR; TCRdb's copy keeps in-frame clones and lacks some. That table gives V, J and clone size, and the DNA gave D and trimming. Counted here are about 280,000 clones, around nine tenths occurring once; the ten biggest clones make up over 8.5%. Looked up from germline, CDR1 is MNHEY and CDR2 is SVGAGI. Trimming removed 6 bases from V and 1 base from J, with 9 bases in between. The CDR3 sequence is 13 residues long. The V call is TRBV6-5, the J call TRBJ1-1; a weak D match, TRBD1 (6 bases). This receptor was taken from a woman in her 30s with COVID-19, enrolled during active disease. The sequencing input was peripheral blood. The CDR3 reads CASSQTGNTEAFF. The CDR3 DNA is TGTGCCAGCAGCCAGACAGGGAACACTGAAGCTTTCTTT.